Presented here are 2 T cell receptor beta chains from one specimen sequenced in a study of shared clonotypes between healthy human individuals. TCRdb's copy holds only in-frame clones and misses some; the assay was immunoSEQ multiplex PCR. The sample shows some 240,000 clones, 50% to 75% of them seen only once. Sequencing input: memory CD4+ T cells sorted from blood. Indicated subset: CD45RA-negative fraction. The receptors here all came from a man between 25 and 39 years old in good health.

V usage is TRBV11-2 and J usage is TRBJ1-3; TRBD1 might be the D (6 bases). V dropped 3 bases and J dropped 4 bases, with 10 bases sitting between them. This CDR3 comprises 14 residues. The germline V gene has CDR1 SGHAT and CDR2 FQNNGV. As DNA, the CDR3 is TGTGCCAGCAGCTTCATCGGACAGGGAAACACCATATATTTT. This gives the protein CASSFIGQGNTIYF. The variable domain in full, with the rest retrieved from reference TRBV11-2 and TRBJ1-3, is EAGVAQSPRYKIIEKRQSVAFWCNPISGHATLYWYQQILGQGPKLLIQFQNNGVVDDSQLPKDRFSAERLKGVDSTLKIQPAKLEDSAVYLCASSFIGQGNTIYFGEGSWLTVV.

On this clone itself: Just one base apart from a much larger clone, this may be a read error. V usage is TRBV29-1 and J usage is TRBJ1-4; no clear D. Trimming removed 8 bases at V and 11 bases at J, with 15 bases between. This CDR3 contains 11 residues. Germline CDR1 and CDR2: SQVTM and ANQGSEA. CDR3 amino acids: CSIYLGVKLFF. The CDR3, as DNA: TGCAGCATTTATCTGGGCGTGAAACTGTTTTTT.